A single sample is the source of the 32 T cell receptor beta chains below, sequenced in a study of T cell changes during pregnancy in multiple sclerosis. Some clones are missing from TCRdb's copy, which holds only in-frame ones; the method was immunoSEQ multiplex PCR. Of approximately 100,000 clones in the sample, about 91% are singletons; the top ten hold around 0.84%. The starting material was peripheral blood, obtained after pregnancy. The receptors derive from a female donor with multiple sclerosis, enrolled in a pregnancy study.

This chain uses TRBV10-3 with TRBJ2-3; maybe TRBD1 (6 bases). Germline V gene lookup returns CDR1 ENHRY and CDR2 SYGVKD. V was trimmed by 3 bases and J by 3 bases, leaving 10 bases between them. The CDR3 has 14 residues. The CDR3 spells CAISDTRGTDTQYF. The CDR3 coding sequence is TGTGCCATCAGTGATACCAGGGGAACAGATACGCAGTATTTT.

This chain connects TRBV5-1 to TRBJ1-1, with unresolved D. The CDR3 consists of 16 residues. Germline CDR1 reads SGHRS; CDR2 reads YFSETQ. V was trimmed by 0 bases and J by 1 base, leaving 13 bases between them. CDR3 protein: CASSLESIGGNTEAFF. The DNA for the CDR3 is TGCGCCAGCAGCTTGGAAAGTATCGGTGGGAACACTGAAGCTTTCTTT.

The rearrangement uses TRBV27 and TRBJ2-1, with D possibly being TRBD1 (5 bases). V was pared by 3 bases and J by 12 bases, with 12 bases between. This CDR3 has 12 residues. Germline CDR1 is MNHEY and CDR2 is SMNVEV (reference sequence). The CDR3 loop is CASSFSGSRQFF. In DNA, the CDR3 is TGTGCCAGCAGTTTCTCAGGGTCTCGGCAGTTCTTC.

V is TRBV10-3 and J is TRBJ2-3; TRBD2 agrees at 8 bases. CDR1 ENHRY and CDR2 SYGVKD come from the germline V gene. This CDR3 contains 15 residues. With V trimmed by 6 bases and J by 3 bases, 8 bases remained unmatched. CDR3: CAISPGGQGTDTQYF. In DNA, the CDR3 is TGTGCCATCAGCCCGGGGGGGCAAGGAACAGATACGCAGTATTTT.

This chain joins TRBV11-3 and TRBJ1-1, with D possibly TRBD1 on 5 matching bases. CDR1 SGHNT and CDR2 YENEEA come from the germline V gene. V lost 5 bases and J 6 bases, leaving 13 bases between the germline ends. CDR3 length: 13 amino acids. The chain's CDR3 is CASSLRRGSEAFF. As DNA, the CDR3 is TGTGCCAGCAGCCTCCGTCGGGGGTCTGAAGCTTTCTTT.

The chain combines TRBV2 with TRBJ1-2, with 9 bases lining up with TRBD1. V shed 6 bases and J 2 bases; nucleotides not matched to a gene: 4. This CDR3 has 14 amino acids. The germline CDR1 and CDR2 sequences are SNHLY and FYNNEI. CDR3 sequence reads: CASRGQGINYGYTF. The CDR3 DNA is TGTGCCAGCAGGGGACAGGGAATAAACTATGGCTACACCTTC.

V gene TRBV9 combines with J gene TRBJ2-1, with 7 bases aligning to TRBD2. V dropped 4 bases and J dropped 2; count of bases not matched to a gene: 6. This CDR3 spans 15 amino acids. Germline assignment: CDR1 SGDLS and CDR2 YYNGEE. The CDR3 sequence: CASSPRGNPYNEQFF. As DNA, the CDR3 is TGTGCCAGCAGCCCGCGGGGGAACCCCTACAATGAGCAGTTCTTC.

The J gene is TRBJ2-3, the V gene TRBV4-3; 11 bases align to TRBD2. The CDR3 contains 16 residues. Germline CDR1 reads LGHNA; CDR2 reads YSLEER. Trimming at V came to 0 bases and at J to 8 bases, leaving 7 bases not matched to a gene. CDR3 in amino acids: CASSQDVAGGRGTQYF. CDR3 coding DNA: TGCGCCAGCAGCCAAGATGTAGCGGGGGGGCGGGGTACGCAGTATTTT.

The V and J genes are TRBV5-4 and TRBJ2-7; 8 bases match TRBD1. Unmatched junction bases numbered 13, after V lost 1 base and J lost 7 bases. CDR1 is SGHNT and CDR2 is YYREEE in the germline V gene (reference sequence). The CDR3 contains 16 residues. The CDR3, as DNA: TGTGCCAGCAGCTTGCTAAGGAGAGACAGGGGTGGAGAGCAGTACTTC. This codes for CASSLLRRDRGGEQYF.

The chain has TRBV7-9 and TRBJ2-7; D remains unclear. The germline gives CDR1 SEHNR, CDR2 FQNEAQ (reference sequence). This CDR3 region has 15 residues. V lost 1 base to trimming and J lost 3 bases, with 13 bases between them. In DNA form, the CDR3 reads TGTGCCAGCAGCTTAGTGGTAGACACCTTCTACGAGCAGTACTTC. It encodes CASSLVVDTFYEQYF. The full variable domain, with the rest looked up from reference TRBV7-9 and TRBJ2-7, is DTGVSQNPRHKITKRGQNVTFRCDPISEHNRLYWYRQTLGQGPEFLTYFQNEAQLEKSRLLSDRFSAERPKGSFSTLEIQRTEQGDSAMYLCASSLVVDTFYEQYFGPGTRLTVT.

The genes are TRBV7-9 and TRBJ1-1, with D possibly matching TRBD1 (6 bases). V was trimmed by 5 bases and J by 11 bases, leaving 18 bases between them. Germline V gene sequence: CDR1 SEHNR, CDR2 FQNEAQ (reference sequence). The CDR3 runs 13 residues. Here the CDR3 reads CASSPGQTAMAFF. The CDR3 nucleotides read TGTGCCAGCAGCCCCGGACAGACCGCTATGGCTTTCTTT.

The V and J genes are TRBV5-4 and TRBJ2-5; 10 bases agree with TRBD1. This CDR3 region has 14 residues. CDR1 and CDR2 from the germline V gene are SGHNT and YYREEE (reference sequence). The V segment lost 2 bases and the J segment 4 bases; nucleotides outside the gene matches: 2. DNA for the CDR3: TGTGCCAGCAGCTTTGACAGGGGGCCAGAGACCCAGTACTTC. It yields the protein CASSFDRGPETQYF.

This chain connects TRBV6-1 to TRBJ2-1, with 13 bases that match TRBD2. Germline V gene sequence: CDR1 MNHNS, CDR2 SASEGT. The CDR3 consists of 17 residues. V dropped 4 bases and J dropped 4; count of bases not matched to a gene: 7. CDR3 residues: CASSGTSGRVLYNEQFF. The DNA of the CDR3 is TGTGCCAGCAGTGGAACTAGCGGGAGGGTTCTGTACAATGAGCAGTTCTTC.

The gene calls are TRBV5-1 and TRBJ2-3, with 10 bases that match TRBD1. The CDR3 length is 16 residues. The trim removed 1 base at V and 6 bases at J, leaving 8 bases unmatched. Germline loops: CDR1 SGHRS, CDR2 YFSETQ. The CDR3 region is CASSLYLEDRGDTQYF. CDR3 in DNA: TGCGCCAGCAGCTTGTACCTAGAGGACAGGGGGGATACGCAGTATTTT.

The chain couples TRBV28 to TRBJ2-7; 7 bases agree with TRBD1. The CDR3 covers 14 residues. Germline CDR1 reads MDHEN; CDR2 reads SYDVKM. The V segment lost 8 bases and the J segment 0 bases; nucleotides outside the gene matches: 7. CDR3 coding DNA: TGTGCCAGCCTAGGACAGGACTTCTCCTACGAGCAGTACTTC. This sequence encodes CASLGQDFSYEQYF.

This clone was recorded once. The genes are TRBV2 and TRBJ1-1; TRBD1 matches at 8 bases. The CDR3 loop spans 13 amino acids. J was trimmed by 4 bases and V by 5 bases; bases with no gene match: 3. The V gene's germline CDR1 is SNHLY and CDR2 FYNNEI. This chain's CDR3 is CASSLTGGTEAFF. The CDR3 DNA reads TGTGCCAGCAGTCTCACAGGGGGCACTGAAGCTTTCTTT.

The rearrangement links TRBV14 to TRBJ1-1, with a weak D call TRBD1 (5 bases). CDR3 length equals 17 residues. The V end was cut by 0 bases, the J end by 1 base, with 15 bases between. CDR1 is SGHDN, CDR2 FVKESK, per germline. Here the CDR3 DNA reads TGTGCCAGCAGCCAAGATTGGGAGGGGCTGGAGAACACTGAAGCTTTCTTT. Translating it yields CASSQDWEGLENTEAFF.

This clone was seen just once. The V and J genes are TRBV7-2 and TRBJ2-3; maybe TRBD2 (6 bases). This CDR3 has 17 amino acids. The ends were cut back, 0 bases at V and 2 bases at J, with 15 bases in the middle. The V gene's germline CDR1 is SGHTA and CDR2 FQGNSA. CDR3 region: CASSLAGGARHTDTQYF. CDR3 nucleotide sequence: TGTGCCAGCAGCTTAGCTGGCGGGGCCCGCCACACAGATACGCAGTATTTT.

The chain carries TRBV19 and TRBJ1-5; no clear D. CDR1 and CDR2 from the germline V gene are LNHDA and SQIVND (reference sequence). The CDR3 consists of 16 residues. Trimming took 7 bases from V and 0 from J, leaving 16 bases between them. This CDR3 is CASTRGRPHSNQPQHF. The CDR3 DNA sequence: TGTGCCAGTACCCGAGGGAGACCGCATAGCAATCAGCCCCAGCATTTT.

V and J are TRBV11-2 and TRBJ1-2, with D maybe TRBD1 (5 bases). Germline values: CDR1 SGHAT, CDR2 FQNNGV. The CDR3 loop spans 13 amino acids. V shed 5 bases and J shed 3 bases, with 10 bases lying between them. CDR3 in DNA: TGTGCCAGCAGCCCTGACAGCCACTATGGCTACACCTTC. This translates into CASSPDSHYGYTF. Combining the CDR3 with reference TRBV11-2 and TRBJ1-2 gives the whole variable domain EAGVAQSPRYKIIEKRQSVAFWCNPISGHATLYWYQQILGQGPKLLIQFQNNGVVDDSQLPKDRFSAERLKGVDSTLKIQPAKLEDSAVYLCASSPDSHYGYTFGSGTRLTVV.

This clone was picked up one time. The CDR3 sequence: CAWTTQGSGANVLTF. In DNA form, the CDR3 reads TGTGCCTGGACTACGCAGGGTTCTGGGGCCAACGTCCTGACTTTC. The chain uses TRBV30 and TRBJ2-6; perhaps TRBD1 as D (5 bases). Germline CDR1 is GTSNPN and CDR2 is SVGIG (reference sequence). The CDR3 extends over 15 amino acids. Trimming took off 4 bases at V and 1 base at J, with 11 bases between the two ends.

This chain links TRBV19 with TRBJ2-7; 10 bases are shared with TRBD1. This CDR3 comprises 13 residues. Germline assignment: CDR1 LNHDA and CDR2 SQIVND (reference sequence). V was pared by 8 bases and J by 6 bases, with 7 bases of the junction left unmatched. CDR3 DNA sequence: TGTGCCAGTCAGCCGGGACAGGGGCTCGAGCAGTACTTC. It translates to CASQPGQGLEQYF.

This chain joins TRBV18 and TRBJ2-5; 7 bases fit TRBD2. V dropped 3 bases and J dropped 1; count of bases not matched to a gene: 2. CDR1 and CDR2 (germline): KGHSH, LQKENI. The CDR3 has 14 amino acids. The chain's CDR3 is CASSPGTTQETQYF. CDR3 DNA sequence: TGTGCCAGCTCACCGGGGACTACCCAAGAGACCCAGTACTTC.

The genes are TRBV28 and TRBJ2-2; 8 nucleotides align to TRBD2. After removal of 5 bases from V and 5 bases from J, the junction contained 13 bases not matched to a gene. This CDR3 is 17 amino acids long. The germline CDR1 and CDR2 sequences are MDHEN and SYDVKM. CDR3 protein: CASSPNSGRGMTGELFF. CDR3 DNA sequence: TGTGCCAGCAGTCCGAATTCCGGGAGGGGAATGACCGGGGAGCTGTTTTTT. The whole variable domain, remainder taken from reference TRBV28 and TRBJ2-2, is DVKVTQSSRYLVKRTGEKVFLECVQDMDHENMFWYRQDPGLGLRLIYFSYDVKMKEKGDIPEGYSVSREKKERFSLILESASTNQTSMYLCASSPNSGRGMTGELFFGEGSRLTVL.

The gene calls are TRBV7-2 and TRBJ2-7; possible D gene TRBD2, 6 bases. Trimming pared 5 bases from V and 2 bases from J, leaving 19 bases between. Looked up from germline, CDR1 is SGHTA and CDR2 is FQGNSA. The CDR3 contains 16 residues. As DNA, the CDR3 is TGTGCCAGCAGCCCTCGAATACGCGGGGCTCCCTACGAGCAGTACTTC. This gives the protein CASSPRIRGAPYEQYF.

This chain connects TRBV7-6 to TRBJ2-7; TRBD1 matches 9 bases. Looked up from germline, CDR1 is SGHVS and CDR2 is FNYEAQ. V gave up 2 bases and J gave up 5 bases; unmatched junction bases: 1. The CDR3 consists of 13 residues. The CDR3 DNA reads as TGTGCCAGCAGCTTACGACAGGGGGACGAGCAGTACTTC. This encodes CASSLRQGDEQYF.

The chain joins TRBV27 to TRBJ2-7; D gene ambiguous. V lost 2 bases and J lost 0, with 11 bases in between. This CDR3 region has 15 residues. Germline values: CDR1 MNHEY, CDR2 SMNVEV (reference sequence). The CDR3 coding sequence is TGTGCCAGCAGTTTAACCCTTGATAGCTCCTACGAGCAGTACTTC. Translating it yields CASSLTLDSSYEQYF.

This clone has only a few counts. The rearrangement links TRBV7-2 to TRBJ2-7, with D tentatively TRBD1 (6 bases). This CDR3 spans 13 amino acids. Germline V CDR1 and CDR2: SGHTA, FQGNSA. The V and J ends lost 5 bases and 7 bases respectively, with 15 bases between them. The CDR3 nucleotides are TGTGCCAGCAGCACCGTCGGTAGGGGGGAGCAGTACTTC. This codes for CASSTVGRGEQYF.

The chain is built from TRBV2 and TRBJ1-1, with 8 bases that match TRBD1. From germline, CDR1 is SNHLY and CDR2 FYNNEI. CDR3 length: 17 amino acids. V shed 4 bases and J 5 bases; nucleotides not matched to a gene: 15. CDR3 sequence (DNA): TGTGCCAGCAGTGGGTTTGGACAGGGAGGTGAAAGGACTGAAGCTTTCTTT. Encoded protein: CASSGFGQGGERTEAFF.

The V gene is TRBV29-1, the J gene TRBJ2-1, with 8 bases lining up with TRBD2. Germline CDR1 SQVTM, CDR2 ANQGSEA. The CDR3 runs to 13 residues. Germline trimming cut 7 bases from V and 9 bases from J; bases unmatched to any gene: 11. This CDR3 reads CSAGTSKNGEQFF. The CDR3 region has the DNA TGCAGCGCGGGGACTAGTAAAAACGGTGAGCAGTTCTTC.

V and J are TRBV7-9 and TRBJ1-4; the D is unclear. The V gene's germline CDR1 is SEHNR and CDR2 FQNEAQ (reference sequence). V shed 5 bases and J shed 5 bases, with 12 bases lying between them. The CDR3 spans 14 residues. The CDR3 DNA sequence: TGTGCCAGCAGCCCTTTCGGAGCGAATGAAAAACTGTTTTTT. Its translation is CASSPFGANEKLFF.

The chain recombines TRBV6-1 with TRBJ1-5; 7 nucleotides match TRBD1. Germline assignment: CDR1 MNHNS and CDR2 SASEGT. This CDR3 has 14 amino acids. J gave up 0 bases and V 8 bases, and 4 bases lay outside the gene matches. This CDR3 is CASGDRYSNQPQHF. The CDR3 DNA reads as TGTGCCAGCGGGGACAGATATAGCAATCAGCCCCAGCATTTT.